This T cell receptor (beta chain) was sequenced in a study of blood T cell repertoires in COVID-19. CDR1 is SGDLS and CDR2 is YYNGEE in the germline V gene. V dropped 0 bases and J dropped 1; count of bases not matched to a gene: 2. The CDR3 sequence is 16 residues long. The method was immunoSEQ multiplex PCR; TCRdb's version includes in-frame clones alone and lacks a portion of them. The sample has about 57,000 clones; 80% to 90% are singletons. Sequenced material: PBMCs or T cells enriched from blood (not recorded which). This chain uses TRBV9 with TRBJ1-3; 9 nucleotides line up with TRBD1. The sequence derives from a woman aged 40-49 years with acute COVID-19. The CDR3 here is CASSVAGTGSGNTIYF. The DNA of the CDR3 is TGTGCCAGCAGCGTAGCTGGGACAGGGTCTGGAAACACCATATATTTT.